This T cell receptor (beta chain) was obtained from a study of T cell responses to AZD1222 COVID-19 vaccine. General study results and limits: Reports say nearly half of spike-specific TCRs go after unmutated variant regions. Only five to seven AZD1222 recipients were seropositive at baseline.

As for this clone: Its antigen remains unknown.

Trimming removed 5 bases from V and 7 bases from J, with 9 bases in between. The CDR3 spans 12 residues. Germline V CDR1 and CDR2: MNHEY, SVGAGI. Assay: immunoSEQ multiplex PCR; the TCRdb copy retains only in-frame clones and omits some. The data hold about 130,000 clones, with 85% to 95% observed a single time. This receptor was identified in an adult in good health. This material consisted of peripheral blood, taken on day 0 of AZD1222 vaccination. This chain connects TRBV6-5 to TRBJ1-5; D not resolved. CDR3 sequence reads: CASSNGLQPQHF. CDR3 bases: TGTGCCAGCAGTAACGGGCTACAGCCCCAGCATTTT.